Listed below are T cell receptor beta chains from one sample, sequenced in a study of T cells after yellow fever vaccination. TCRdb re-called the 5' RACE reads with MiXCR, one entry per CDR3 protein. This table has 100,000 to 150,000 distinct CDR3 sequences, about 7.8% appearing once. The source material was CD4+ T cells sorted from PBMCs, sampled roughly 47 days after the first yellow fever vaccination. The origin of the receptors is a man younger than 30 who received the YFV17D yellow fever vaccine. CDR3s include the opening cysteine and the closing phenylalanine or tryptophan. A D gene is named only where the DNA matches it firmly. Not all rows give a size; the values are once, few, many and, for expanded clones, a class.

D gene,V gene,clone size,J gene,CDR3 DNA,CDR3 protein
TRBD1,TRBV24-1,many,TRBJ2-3,TGTGCCACCAGTTTCGGGGTAGGACAGGGGACAGATACGCAGTATTTT,CATSFGVGQGTDTQYF
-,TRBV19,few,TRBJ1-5,TGTGCCAGTAGTATAGCCGGGCTCCATAGCAATCAGCCCCAGCATTTT,CASSIAGLHSNQPQHF
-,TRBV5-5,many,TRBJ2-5,TGTGCCGCTGGGGGTAAACAGTACCAAGAGACCCAGTACTTC,CAAGGKQYQETQYF
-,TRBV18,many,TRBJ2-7,TGTGCCAGCTCACCACCCTATGACGAGCAGTACTTC,CASSPPYDEQYF
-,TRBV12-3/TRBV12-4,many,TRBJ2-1,TGTGCCAGCAGCCCTCGTTGGGTTTACAATGAGCAGTTCTTC,CASSPRWVYNEQFF
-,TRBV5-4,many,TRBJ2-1,TGTGCCAGCAGCTTGGCCACGAGTAATGAGCAGTTCTTC,CASSLATSNEQFF
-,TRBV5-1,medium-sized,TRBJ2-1,TGCGCCAGCAGCTTGGCGGCTTCCTCCTACAATGAGCAGTTCTTC,CASSLAASSYNEQFF
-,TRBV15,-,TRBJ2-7,TGTGCCACCAGCAGAGATGGACAGACCTACGAGCAGTACTTC,CATSRDGQTYEQYF
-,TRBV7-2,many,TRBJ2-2,TGTGCCAGCAGCCGCCGGGACGGAAACACCGGGGAGCTGTTTTTT,CASSRRDGNTGELFF
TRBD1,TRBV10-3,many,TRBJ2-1,TGTGCCATCAGACCCGACAGGGTTGAGCAGTTCTTC,CAIRPDRVEQFF
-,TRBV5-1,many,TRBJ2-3,TGCGCCAGCAGCTTACAGGGTCCAGATACGCAGTATTTT,CASSLQGPDTQYF
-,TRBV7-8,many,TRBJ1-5,TGTGCCAGCAGCTTACCCCATAGCGATCAGCCCCAGCATTTT,CASSLPHSDQPQHF
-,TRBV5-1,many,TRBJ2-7,TGCGCCAGCAGCTTGGCCCCAGGACTAAGCTCCTACGAGCAGTACTTC,CASSLAPGLSSYEQYF
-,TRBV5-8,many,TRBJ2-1,TGTGCCAGCCGACCCGCGCCTATCAGCTCCTACAATGAGCAGTTCTTC,CASRPAPISSYNEQFF
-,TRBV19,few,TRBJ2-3,TGTGCCAGTAGTAGGGGGGACGGACTCACAGATACGCAGTATTTT,CASSRGDGLTDTQYF
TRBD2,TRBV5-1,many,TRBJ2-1,TGCGCCAGCAGCTTGGGTGGGGGGGCCTACAATGAGCAGTTCTTC,CASSLGGGAYNEQFF
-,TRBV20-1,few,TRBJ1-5,TGCAGTGCTGCTACCCCAGGGGTACAGCCCCAGCATTTT,CSAATPGVQPQHF
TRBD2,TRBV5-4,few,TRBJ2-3,TGTGCCAGCAGAGTCGGGGGGGCGGGCGCAGATACGCAGTATTTT,CASRVGGAGADTQYF
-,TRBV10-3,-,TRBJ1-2,TGTGCCATCAGTGAGACCGAGGCGGGCGGCTACACCTTC,CAISETEAGGYTF
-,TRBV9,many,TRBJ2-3,TGTGCCAGCAGCTCCCTTCAACTTGCGGATACGCAGTATTTT,CASSSLQLADTQYF
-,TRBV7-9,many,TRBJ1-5,TGTGCCAGCAGCGAAGGGGGGCAGCCCCAGCATTTT,CASSEGGQPQHF
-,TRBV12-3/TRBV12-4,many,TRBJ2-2,TGTGCCAGCAGTTTGTACAGGGAGGACGGGGAGCTGTTTTTT,CASSLYREDGELFF
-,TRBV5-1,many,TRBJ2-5,TGCGCCAGCGTTTCCTCCGGGACCTCGGAGACCCAGTACTTC,CASVSSGTSETQYF
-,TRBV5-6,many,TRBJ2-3,TGTGCCAGCAGCTTAGCCGGTTCTAGAGATACGCAGTATTTT,CASSLAGSRDTQYF
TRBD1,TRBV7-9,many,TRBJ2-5,TGTGCCAGCAGCCTTAAACGGGGACAGCAAGAGACCCAGTACTTC,CASSLKRGQQETQYF
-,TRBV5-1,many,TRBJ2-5,TGCGCCAGCAGCGGAGGACAATCAGAGACCCAGTACTTC,CASSGGQSETQYF
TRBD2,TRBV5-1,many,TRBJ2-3,TGCGCCAGCAGCTGGGGAGGAGCGGGGGACACAGATACGCAGTATTTT,CASSWGGAGDTDTQYF
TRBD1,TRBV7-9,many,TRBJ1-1,TGTGCCAGCAGCTTCCAACAGGGGCCCGAAGCTTTCTTT,CASSFQQGPEAFF
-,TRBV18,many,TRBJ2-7,TGTGCCAGCTCACCAGCGACAGATTCTTACGAGCAGTACTTC,CASSPATDSYEQYF
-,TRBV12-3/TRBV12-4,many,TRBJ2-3,TGTGCCAGCAGTCCTCACTATCATACGCAGTATTTT,CASSPHYHTQYF
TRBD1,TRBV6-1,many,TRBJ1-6,TGTGCCAGCAGGAGGGGGACAGCGGATTCACCCCTCCACTTT,CASRRGTADSPLHF
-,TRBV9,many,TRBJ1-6,TGTGCCAGTTCGAAGGGCCTTAGTGATTCACCCCTCCACTTT,CASSKGLSDSPLHF
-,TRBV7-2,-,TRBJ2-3,TGTGCCAGCAGCTTAGATCGGGACAACACAGATACGCAGTATTTT,CASSLDRDNTDTQYF